This TCR beta chain was profiled in a study of STAT5B mutations in CD4+ large granular lymphocyte leukemia. Findings and limits, study-wide: 8/27 top patient clones versus 2/35 control clones were TRBV06-family. Patient CD4-sorted repertoires looked more clonal than healthy CD4+ repertoires, even without putative leukemic clones.

A note on this clone: The antigen is not known.

CDR1 is LGHNA, CDR2 YSLEER, per germline. Trimming removed 1 base from V and 6 bases from J; junction bases left unmatched: 7. The CDR3 runs to 16 residues. The data were produced by immunoSEQ multiplex PCR, yet TCRdb's version contains in-frame clones alone and is incomplete. The sample has tens of thousands of clones; about three quarters are singletons. The receptor's source is a human donor in good health. The chain combines TRBV4-3 with TRBJ2-2, with 8 bases aligning to TRBD2. The sequencing input was CD4+ T cells from blood buffy coats. The CDR3 region is CASSQGTSNVPGELFF. The CDR3 DNA reads as TGCGCCAGCAGCCAAGGGACTAGCAATGTTCCCGGGGAGCTGTTTTTT.